This T cell receptor (beta chain) was documented in a study of shared clonotypes between healthy human individuals. This CDR3 has 15 residues. CDR1 is LNHDA, CDR2 SQIVND, per germline (reference sequence). V was pared by 3 bases and J by 1 base, with 12 bases between. The study, taken as a whole, reports: The four-donor shared clonotypes exceeded non-shared clonotypes in generation probability, with non-shared ones scoring lower.

With respect to this clone: Its antigen is not known.

The table came from immunoSEQ multiplex PCR; TCRdb's copy has only in-frame clones and leaves some out. The sample lists some 900,000 clones; less than 85% were seen once. The chain has TRBV19 and TRBJ2-5; D may be TRBD1 (6 bases). The sequence was obtained from a man younger than 30 in good health. Input material: memory CD4+ T cells sorted from blood. Subset indicated: CD45RA-negative fraction. The CDR3 DNA is TGTGCCAGTAGTATTTCGACAGGACCCCAAGAGACCCAGTACTTC. This sequence encodes CASSISTGPQETQYF.